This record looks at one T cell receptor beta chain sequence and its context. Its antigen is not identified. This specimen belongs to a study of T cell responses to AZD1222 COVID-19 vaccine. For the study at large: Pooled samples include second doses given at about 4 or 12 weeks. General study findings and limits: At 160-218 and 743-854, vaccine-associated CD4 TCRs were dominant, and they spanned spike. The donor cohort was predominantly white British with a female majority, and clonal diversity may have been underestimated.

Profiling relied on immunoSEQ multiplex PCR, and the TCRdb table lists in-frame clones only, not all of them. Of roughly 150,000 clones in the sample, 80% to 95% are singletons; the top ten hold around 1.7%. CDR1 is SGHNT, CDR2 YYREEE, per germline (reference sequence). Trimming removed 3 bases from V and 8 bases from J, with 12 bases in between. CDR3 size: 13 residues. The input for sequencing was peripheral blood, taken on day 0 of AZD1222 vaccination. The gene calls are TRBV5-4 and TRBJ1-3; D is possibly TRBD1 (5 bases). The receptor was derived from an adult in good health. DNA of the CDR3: TGTGCCAGCAGCTCAGGGCTAGGAGACACCATATATTTT. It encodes CASSSGLGDTIYF.